This entry concerns a single T cell receptor (beta chain). Antigen specificity is unknown. This record belongs to a study of a mutant IDH1 vaccine in newly diagnosed glioma. Time point given: week 35, safety follow-up. In every dose of vaccine, 300 ug of mutant IDH1 20-mer peptide was given alongside topical imiquimod. In weeks 1, 3, 5, 7, 11, 15, 19 and 23, patients were vaccinated. The study, taken as a whole, reports: There were vaccine-induced immune responses in roughly 95% of the patients.

V lost 5 bases, J lost 4 bases, and 14 bases lay in between. The germline gives CDR1 SGHVS, CDR2 FQNEAQ. The CDR3 loop spans 15 amino acids. Profiled with immunoSEQ multiplex PCR; TCRdb holds only in-frame clones, not every one. The repertoire holds about 64,000 clones, with roughly 71% as singletons. The gene calls are TRBV7-8 and TRBJ1-4; D remains ambiguous. The sequencing here drew on PBMCs, taken from a glioma patient whose treatment included an IDH1 peptide vaccine. The clonotype comes from a man aged 50 or older with glioma. CDR3 DNA: TGTGCCAGCAGCGGCTCGACAACAGTTAATGAAAAACTGTTTTTT. Translated: CASSGSTTVNEKLFF.